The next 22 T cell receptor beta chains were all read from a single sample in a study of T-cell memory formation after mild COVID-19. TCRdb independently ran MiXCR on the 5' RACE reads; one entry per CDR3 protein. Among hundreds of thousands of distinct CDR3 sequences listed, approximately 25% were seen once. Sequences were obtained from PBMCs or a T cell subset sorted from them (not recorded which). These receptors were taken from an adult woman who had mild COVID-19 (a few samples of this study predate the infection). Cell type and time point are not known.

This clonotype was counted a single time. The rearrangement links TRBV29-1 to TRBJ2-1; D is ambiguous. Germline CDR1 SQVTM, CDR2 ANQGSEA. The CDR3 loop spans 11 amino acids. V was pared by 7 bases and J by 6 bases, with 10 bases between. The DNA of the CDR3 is TGCAGCGGCCGCCGGAGCAATGAGCAGTTCTTC. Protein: CSGRRSNEQFF.

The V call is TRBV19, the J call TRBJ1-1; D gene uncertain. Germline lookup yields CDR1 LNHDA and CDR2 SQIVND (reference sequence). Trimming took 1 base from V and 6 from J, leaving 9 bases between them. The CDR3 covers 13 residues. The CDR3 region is CASSIVPTSEAFF. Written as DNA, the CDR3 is TGTGCCAGTAGTATAGTACCGACCTCTGAAGCTTTCTTT.

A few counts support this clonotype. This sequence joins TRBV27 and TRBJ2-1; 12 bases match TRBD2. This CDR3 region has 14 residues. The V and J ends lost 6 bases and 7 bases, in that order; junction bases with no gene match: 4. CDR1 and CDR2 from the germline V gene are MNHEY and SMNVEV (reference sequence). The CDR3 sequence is CASRRTSGVNEQFF. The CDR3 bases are TGTGCCAGCAGGCGGACTAGCGGGGTTAATGAGCAGTTCTTC.

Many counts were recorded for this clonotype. The CDR3 here is CAISEIEGDYGYTF. CDR3 bases: TGTGCCATCAGTGAGATTGAAGGGGACTATGGCTACACCTTC. The rearrangement links TRBV10-3 to TRBJ1-2, with D possibly matching TRBD1 (5 bases). Germline V gene data show CDR1 as ENHRY and CDR2 as SYGVKD. The CDR3 consists of 14 residues. Trimming cost V 2 bases and J 3 bases, with 10 bases left between them.

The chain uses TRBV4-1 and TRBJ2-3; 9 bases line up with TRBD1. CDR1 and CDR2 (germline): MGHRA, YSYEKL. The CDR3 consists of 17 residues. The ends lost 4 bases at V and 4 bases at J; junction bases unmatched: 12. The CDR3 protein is CASSRRVGTGFADTQYF. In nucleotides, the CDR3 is TGCGCCAGCAGCCGTAGGGTAGGGACAGGGTTCGCAGATACGCAGTATTTT.

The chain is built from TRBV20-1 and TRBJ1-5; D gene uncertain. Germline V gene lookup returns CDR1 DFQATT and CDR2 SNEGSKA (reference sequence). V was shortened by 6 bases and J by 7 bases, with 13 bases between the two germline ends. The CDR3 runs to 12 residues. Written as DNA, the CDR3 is TGCAGTGCCGGACGGAGTGGACAGCCCCAGCATTTT. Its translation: CSAGRSGQPQHF.

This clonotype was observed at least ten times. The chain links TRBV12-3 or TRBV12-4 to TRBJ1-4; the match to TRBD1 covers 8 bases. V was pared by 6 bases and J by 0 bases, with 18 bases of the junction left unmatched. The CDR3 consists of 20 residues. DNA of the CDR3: TGTGCCAGCAGGCGATTGGGACAGGACACTATCCTTGCAACTAATGAAAAACTGTTTTTT. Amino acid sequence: CASRRLGQDTILATNEKLFF.

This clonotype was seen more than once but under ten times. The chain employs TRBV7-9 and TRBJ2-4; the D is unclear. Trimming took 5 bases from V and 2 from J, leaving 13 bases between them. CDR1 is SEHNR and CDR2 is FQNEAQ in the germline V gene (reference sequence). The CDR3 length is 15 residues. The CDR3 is CASSPRTFSKNIQYF. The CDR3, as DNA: TGTGCCAGCAGCCCACGGACGTTCTCCAAAAACATTCAGTACTTC.

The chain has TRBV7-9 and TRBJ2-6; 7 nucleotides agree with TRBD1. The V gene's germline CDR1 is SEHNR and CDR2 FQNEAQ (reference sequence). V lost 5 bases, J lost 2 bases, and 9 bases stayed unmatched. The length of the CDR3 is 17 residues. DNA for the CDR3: TGTGCCAGCAGCCCCTCCGACAGGGCAGCTGGGGCCAACGTCCTGACTTTC. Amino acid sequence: CASSPSDRAAGANVLTF. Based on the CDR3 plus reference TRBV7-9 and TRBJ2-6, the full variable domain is DTGVSQNPRHKITKRGQNVTFRCDPISEHNRLYWYRQTLGQGPEFLTYFQNEAQLEKSRLLSDRFSAERPKGSFSTLEIQRTEQGDSAMYLCASSPSDRAAGANVLTFGAGSRLTVL.

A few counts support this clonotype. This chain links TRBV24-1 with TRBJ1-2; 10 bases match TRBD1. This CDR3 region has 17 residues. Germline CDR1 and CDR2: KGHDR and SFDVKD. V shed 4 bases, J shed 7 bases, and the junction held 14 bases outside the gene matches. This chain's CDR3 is CATSETGTGASRRGYTF. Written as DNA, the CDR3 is TGTGCCACCAGTGAAACCGGGACAGGGGCCTCCCGTCGTGGCTACACCTTC.

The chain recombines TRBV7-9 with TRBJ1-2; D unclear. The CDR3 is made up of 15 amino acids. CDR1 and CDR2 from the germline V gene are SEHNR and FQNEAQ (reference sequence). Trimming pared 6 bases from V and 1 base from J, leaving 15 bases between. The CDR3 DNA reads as TGTGCCAGCAGTCAAGTACAGACAAATAACTATGGCTACACCTTC. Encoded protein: CASSQVQTNNYGYTF.

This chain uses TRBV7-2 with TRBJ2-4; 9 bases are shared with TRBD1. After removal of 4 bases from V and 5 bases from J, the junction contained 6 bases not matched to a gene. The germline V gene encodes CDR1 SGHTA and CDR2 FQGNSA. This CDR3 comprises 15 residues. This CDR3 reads CASSWDRELQNIQYF. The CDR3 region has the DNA TGTGCCAGCAGCTGGGACAGGGAGCTTCAAAACATTCAGTACTTC.

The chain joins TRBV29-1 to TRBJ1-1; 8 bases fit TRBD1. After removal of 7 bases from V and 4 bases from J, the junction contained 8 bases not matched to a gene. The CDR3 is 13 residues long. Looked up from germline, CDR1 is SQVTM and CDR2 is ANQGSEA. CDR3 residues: CSAGQGGSTEAFF. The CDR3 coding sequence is TGCAGCGCCGGACAGGGAGGGAGCACTGAAGCTTTCTTT.

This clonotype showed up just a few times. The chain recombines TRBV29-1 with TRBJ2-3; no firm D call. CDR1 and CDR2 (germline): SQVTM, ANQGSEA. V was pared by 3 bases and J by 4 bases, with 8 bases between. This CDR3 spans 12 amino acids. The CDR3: CSVDPGADTQYF. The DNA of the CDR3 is TGCAGCGTTGACCCGGGCGCAGATACGCAGTATTTT.

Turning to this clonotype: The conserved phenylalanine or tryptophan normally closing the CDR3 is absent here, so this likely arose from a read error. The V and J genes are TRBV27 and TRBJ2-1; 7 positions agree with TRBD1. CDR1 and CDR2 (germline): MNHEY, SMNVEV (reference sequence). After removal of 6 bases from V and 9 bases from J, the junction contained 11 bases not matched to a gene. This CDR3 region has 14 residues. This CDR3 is CASRGGLSYGEQFL. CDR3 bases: TGTGCCAGCAGAGGGGGCCTGAGCTACGGTGAGCAGTTCTTA.

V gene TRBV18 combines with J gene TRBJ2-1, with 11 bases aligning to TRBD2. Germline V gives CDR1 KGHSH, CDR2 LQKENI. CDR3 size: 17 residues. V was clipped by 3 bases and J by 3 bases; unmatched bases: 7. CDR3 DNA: TGTGCCAGCTCACCTACGAGACTAGCGGGGAACTACAATGAGCAGTTCTTC. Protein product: CASSPTRLAGNYNEQFF. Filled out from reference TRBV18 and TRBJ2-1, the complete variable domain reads NAGVMQNPRHLVRRRGQEARLRCSPMKGHSHVYWYRQLPEEGLKFMVYLQKENIIDESGMPKERFSAEFPKEGPSILRIQQVVRGDSAAYFCASSPTRLAGNYNEQFFGPGTRLTVL.

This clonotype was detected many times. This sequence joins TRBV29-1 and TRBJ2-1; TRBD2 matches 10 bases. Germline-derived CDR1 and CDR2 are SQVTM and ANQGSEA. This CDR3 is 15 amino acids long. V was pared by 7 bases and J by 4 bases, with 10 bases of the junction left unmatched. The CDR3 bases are TGCAGCGGTCGGACCGGGACTAGCGTTTACAATGAGCAGTTCTTC. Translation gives CSGRTGTSVYNEQFF.

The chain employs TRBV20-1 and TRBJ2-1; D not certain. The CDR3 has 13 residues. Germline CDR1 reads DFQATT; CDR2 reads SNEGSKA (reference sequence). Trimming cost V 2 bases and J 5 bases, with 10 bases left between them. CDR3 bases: TGCAGTGCTAGATCCCACGGCAACAATGAGCAGTTCTTC. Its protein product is CSARSHGNNEQFF.

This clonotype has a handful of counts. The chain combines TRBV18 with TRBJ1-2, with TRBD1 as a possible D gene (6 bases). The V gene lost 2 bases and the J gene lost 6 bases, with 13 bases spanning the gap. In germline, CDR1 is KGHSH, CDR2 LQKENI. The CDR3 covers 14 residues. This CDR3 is CASSPVRGADGYTF. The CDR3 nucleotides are TGTGCCAGCTCACCAGTTCGGGGGGCAGATGGCTACACCTTC.

CDR3 nucleotide sequence: TGTGCCAGCAGCGTAGAGCAGGGGGGGACCCAGTACTTC. It is translated as CASSVEQGGTQYF. The genes are TRBV9 and TRBJ2-5; a weak D match, TRBD1 (7 bases). The V end was cut by 0 bases, the J end by 7 bases, with 10 bases between. The CDR3 totals 13 residues. Germline assignment: CDR1 SGDLS and CDR2 YYNGEE.

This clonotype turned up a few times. CDR3 sequence (DNA): TGTGCCAGCAGCTTCGGGACTAGCGGTAGAGGCACAGATACGCAGTATTTT. Protein sequence: CASSFGTSGRGTDTQYF. This chain links TRBV7-6 with TRBJ2-3; 11 bases map to TRBD2. The CDR3 runs 17 residues. Germline V gene sequence: CDR1 SGHVS, CDR2 FNYEAQ. V was pared by 3 bases and J by 1 base, with 6 bases of the junction left unmatched.

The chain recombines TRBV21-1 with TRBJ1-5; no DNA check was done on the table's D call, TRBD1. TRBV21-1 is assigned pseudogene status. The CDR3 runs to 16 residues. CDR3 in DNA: TGTGCCAGCAGCAAAGACCCGACAGGGCAGCATCAGCCCCAGCATTTT. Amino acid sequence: CASSKDPTGQHQPQHF.